This T cell receptor beta chain derives from a study of blood T cell repertoires in COVID-19. As handled by the study authors: Amplification from reference gene primers served as the basis for estimated nucleated cell counts. The data were produced by immunoSEQ multiplex PCR, yet TCRdb's version contains in-frame clones alone and is incomplete. That table supplies the V and J calls and clone size; D and trimming were determined from the DNA. The data hold 150,000 to 200,000 clones, with around 80% observed a single time. Only one count was recorded for this clone. CDR3 length: 14 amino acids. In germline, CDR1 is SGHRS, CDR2 YFSETQ. With 4 bases clipped from V and 7 bases from J, the junction kept 5 bases outside the gene matches.

This TCR was sampled from a human donor in a cohort sampled during active COVID-19. The chain joins TRBV5-1 to TRBJ1-4; 9 bases agree with TRBD1. Sequenced sample: peripheral blood. CDR3: CASSPGQGGEKLFF. CDR3 sequence (DNA): TGCGCCAGCAGCCCGGGACAGGGAGGTGAAAAACTGTTTTTT.